One sample yielded the 17 T cell receptor beta chains listed below, sequenced in a study of blood T cell repertoires in COVID-19. TCRdb's table, derived via immunoSEQ multiplex PCR, lists solely in-frame clones and lacks some. The sample includes 490,000 or so clones, 80% to 90% seen only once; the top ten take 8% to 9.5%. The sequenced sample consisted of PBMCs or T cells enriched from blood (not recorded which). The receptors stem from a woman aged 60 to 75 who had recovered from COVID-19.

The chain couples TRBV18 to TRBJ2-7; 8 bases line up with TRBD2. The germline V gene has CDR1 KGHSH and CDR2 LQKENI. The trim removed 2 bases at V and 7 bases at J, leaving 10 bases unmatched. The length of the CDR3 is 15 residues. CDR3 residues: CASSPIVGGAGEQYF. CDR3 bases: TGTGCCAGCTCACCAATCGTCGGGGGGGCCGGTGAGCAGTACTTC.

The V and J genes are TRBV5-4 and TRBJ2-2; 11 nucleotides align to TRBD1. There are 15 residues in the CDR3. The germline gives CDR1 SGHNT, CDR2 YYREEE (reference sequence). V gave up 3 bases and J gave up 4 bases; unmatched junction bases: 2. The DNA for the CDR3 is TGTGCCAGCAGCTCCGGGACAGGGGGCACCGGGGAGCTGTTTTTT. Its translation: CASSSGTGGTGELFF. The whole variable domain, remainder taken from reference TRBV5-4 and TRBJ2-2, is ETGVTQSPTHLIKTRGQQVTLRCSSQSGHNTVSWYQQALGQGPQFIFQYYREEENGRGNFPPRFSGLQFPNYSSELNVNALELDDSALYLCASSSGTGGTGELFFGEGSRLTVL.

A word on this clone: Other DNA variants within this sample encode the same CDR3. J is TRBJ1-2 and V is TRBV10-3; the D is unclear. Between the trimmed V and J ends, which lost 3 bases and 3 bases, there was a span of 11 bases. The germline V gene encodes CDR1 ENHRY and CDR2 SYGVKD. This CDR3 has 14 residues. CDR3 in DNA: TGTGCCATCAGTGACCCCCCGAGGGACTATGGCTACACCTTC. Amino acids: CAISDPPRDYGYTF.

This chain joins TRBV11-2 and TRBJ2-3; maybe TRBD1 (6 bases). The germline CDR1 and CDR2 sequences are SGHAT and FQNNGV. The V and J ends lost 1 base and 2 bases respectively, with 7 bases between them. This CDR3 contains 14 residues. The CDR3: CASSLGTATDTQYF. The CDR3 DNA reads as TGTGCCAGCAGCTTAGGGACAGCCACAGATACGCAGTATTTT.

The chain recombines TRBV10-3 with TRBJ2-3; 11 bases map to TRBD2. Germline V gene lookup returns CDR1 ENHRY and CDR2 SYGVKD. CDR3 length: 18 amino acids. The V gene end was trimmed by 2 bases and the J gene end by 4 bases; junction bases not matched to a gene: 11. The CDR3 coding sequence is TGTGCCATCAGTGAGCCAGTAGCGGGGGGGCTCTTCTCAGATACGCAGTATTTT. Amino acids: CAISEPVAGGLFSDTQYF.

The chain combines TRBV12-3 or TRBV12-4 with TRBJ2-1; no definite D call. There are 13 residues in the CDR3. With 4 bases removed from V and 6 bases from J, the gap between germline ends came to 10 bases. CDR3 sequence: CASSYTDINEQFF. The CDR3 region has the DNA TGTGCCAGCAGTTACACAGATATCAATGAGCAGTTCTTC.

The chain combines TRBV19 with TRBJ2-7; a weak D match, TRBD1 (6 bases). CDR3 length equals 14 residues. Trimming pared 4 bases from V and 2 bases from J, leaving 12 bases between. CDR1 is LNHDA, CDR2 SQIVND, per germline (reference sequence). Written as DNA, the CDR3 is TGTGCCAGTAGTACCGCGACAGGTACCTACGAGCAGTACTTC. Encoded protein: CASSTATGTYEQYF.

The chain's CDR3 is CASSLSIPGKVYTGELFF. CDR3 sequence (DNA): TGTGCCAGCAGTTTATCGATTCCAGGGAAGGTCTACACCGGGGAGCTGTTTTTT. This sequence joins TRBV27 and TRBJ2-2, with D perhaps matching TRBD1 (5 bases). CDR3 length: 18 amino acids. Germline V gene data show CDR1 as MNHEY and CDR2 as SMNVEV (reference sequence). The germline V and J ends were trimmed by 0 bases and 3 bases, with 17 bases remaining between them.

V gene TRBV4-1 combines with J gene TRBJ1-5; 7 bases align to TRBD1. The CDR3 is made up of 18 amino acids. Germline lookup yields CDR1 MGHRA and CDR2 YSYEKL. The J segment lost 0 bases and the V segment lost 4 bases, leaving 12 bases of the junction unmatched. CDR3 loop: CASSPARDSVYSNQPQHF. In DNA, the CDR3 is TGCGCCAGCAGCCCGGCTCGGGACAGCGTTTATAGCAATCAGCCCCAGCATTTT.

The chain carries TRBV18 and TRBJ1-1; unclear D gene. CDR3 length equals 15 residues. V lost 1 base and J lost 1, with 10 bases in between. Germline-derived CDR1 and CDR2 are KGHSH and LQKENI. Here the CDR3 DNA reads TGTGCCAGCTCACCACTTAGGAGAGAGAACACTGAAGCTTTCTTT. Its protein is CASSPLRRENTEAFF.

The CDR3 sequence: CAISGSTRAGSEQYV. The CDR3 DNA reads as TGTGCCATCAGTGGGTCAACCAGGGCCGGGTCCGAGCAGTACGTC. V is TRBV10-3 and J is TRBJ2-7; possibly TRBD1 for D (5 bases). The CDR3 has 15 residues. Germline V CDR1 and CDR2: ENHRY, SYGVKD. Trimming took 4 bases from V and 6 from J, leaving 19 bases between them.

This clone appeared a single time. The chain recombines TRBV5-1 with TRBJ2-7; 7 bases are shared with TRBD1. Per germline, CDR1 SGHRS and CDR2 YFSETQ. The trim removed 1 base at V and 4 bases at J, leaving 5 bases unmatched. The CDR3 loop spans 14 amino acids. CDR3 in DNA: TGCGCCAGCAGCTTGTCCGGGACAGCGTACGAGCAGTACTTC. Translated, it gives CASSLSGTAYEQYF.

This clone was picked up a small number of times. This rearrangement joins TRBV19 to TRBJ1-5, with D maybe TRBD1 (6 bases). Trimming cost V 5 bases and J 2 bases, with 19 bases left between them. The germline V gene encodes CDR1 LNHDA and CDR2 SQIVND (reference sequence). The CDR3 has 17 residues. CDR3 sequence: CASSPTVRGIGNQPQHF. CDR3 DNA: TGTGCCAGTAGTCCGACAGTGAGGGGGATTGGCAATCAGCCCCAGCATTTT.

The gene calls are TRBV28 and TRBJ2-2; D not resolved. The germline V and J ends were trimmed by 5 bases and 1 base, with 11 bases remaining between them. CDR1 is MDHEN, CDR2 SYDVKM, per germline. This CDR3 has 15 residues. The CDR3 coding sequence is TGTGCCAGCAGTCTCCCCAGAGGGAACACCGGGGAGCTGTTTTTT. This sequence encodes CASSLPRGNTGELFF.

The J gene is TRBJ2-7, the V gene TRBV27; D is undetermined. The V end was cut by 2 bases, the J end by 3 bases, with 11 bases between. CDR1 MNHEY and CDR2 SMNVEV come from the germline V gene (reference sequence). The CDR3 has 14 residues. The CDR3 loop reads CASSLRAHDYEQYF. In DNA, the CDR3 is TGTGCCAGCAGTTTACGAGCCCACGACTACGAGCAGTACTTC.

The V call is TRBV24-1, the J call TRBJ2-3, with TRBD2 matching over 11 bases. V lost 8 bases, J lost 6 bases, and 6 bases stayed unmatched. The CDR3 contains 14 residues. Per germline, CDR1 KGHDR and CDR2 SFDVKD. CDR3 in DNA: TGTGCCACCAAGGCTAGCGGGGGGCTGGATACGCAGTATTTT. This encodes CATKASGGLDTQYF.

The chain links TRBV12-5 to TRBJ2-5; 8 bases are a match to TRBD2. From germline, CDR1 is LGHNT and CDR2 FRNRAP. This CDR3 region has 16 residues. With V trimmed by 3 bases and J by 5 bases, 11 bases remained unmatched. CDR3 sequence: CASGFATGGALETQYF. In nucleotides, the CDR3 is TGTGCTAGTGGTTTTGCCACCGGGGGGGCCCTGGAGACCCAGTACTTC. Full variable domain (outside the CDR3, taken from reference TRBV12-5 and TRBJ2-5): DARVTQTPRHKVTEMGQEVTMRCQPILGHNTVFWYRQTMMQGLELLAYFRNRAPLDDSGMPKDRFSAEMPDATLATLKIQPSEPRDSAVYFCASGFATGGALETQYFGPGTRLLVL.